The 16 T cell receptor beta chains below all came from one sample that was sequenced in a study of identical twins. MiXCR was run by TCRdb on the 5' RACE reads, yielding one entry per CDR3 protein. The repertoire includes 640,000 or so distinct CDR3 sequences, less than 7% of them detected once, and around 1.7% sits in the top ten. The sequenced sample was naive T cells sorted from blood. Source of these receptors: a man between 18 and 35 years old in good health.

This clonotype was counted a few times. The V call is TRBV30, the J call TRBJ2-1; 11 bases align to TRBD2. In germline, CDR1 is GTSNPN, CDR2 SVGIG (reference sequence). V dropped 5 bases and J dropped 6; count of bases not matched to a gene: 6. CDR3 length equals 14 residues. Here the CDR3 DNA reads TGTGCCTGGGCCGGACTAGCGGGTATCAATGAGCAGTTCTTC. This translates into CAWAGLAGINEQFF.

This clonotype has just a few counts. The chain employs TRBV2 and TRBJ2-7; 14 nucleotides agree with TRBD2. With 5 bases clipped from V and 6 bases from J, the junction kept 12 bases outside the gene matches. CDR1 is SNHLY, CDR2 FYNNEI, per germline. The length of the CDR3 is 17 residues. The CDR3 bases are TGTGCCAGCAGTCCGGTACCGGGACTAGCGGGAGCAGGCGAGCAGTACTTC. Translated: CASSPVPGLAGAGEQYF.

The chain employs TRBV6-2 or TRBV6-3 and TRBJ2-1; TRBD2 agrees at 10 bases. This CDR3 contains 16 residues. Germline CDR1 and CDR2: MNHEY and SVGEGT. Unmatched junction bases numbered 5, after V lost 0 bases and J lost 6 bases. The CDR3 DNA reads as TGTGCCAGCAGTTACTCGATACTAGCGGGACCCAATGAGCAGTTCTTC. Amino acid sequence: CASSYSILAGPNEQFF.

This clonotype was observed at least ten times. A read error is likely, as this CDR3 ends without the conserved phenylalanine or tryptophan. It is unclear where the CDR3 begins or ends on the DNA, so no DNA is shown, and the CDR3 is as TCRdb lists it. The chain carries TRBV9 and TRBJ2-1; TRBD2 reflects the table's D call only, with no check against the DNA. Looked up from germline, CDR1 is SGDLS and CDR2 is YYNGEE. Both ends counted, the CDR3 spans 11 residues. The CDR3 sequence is CASSVVWGLGI.

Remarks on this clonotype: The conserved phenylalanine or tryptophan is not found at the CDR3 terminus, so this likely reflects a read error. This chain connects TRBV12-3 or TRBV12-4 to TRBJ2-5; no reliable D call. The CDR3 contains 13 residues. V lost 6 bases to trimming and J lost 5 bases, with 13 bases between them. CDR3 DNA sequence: TGTGCCAGCAGAGACTGGCCCAGGGAGACCCAGTACTGC. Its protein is CASRDWPRETQYC.

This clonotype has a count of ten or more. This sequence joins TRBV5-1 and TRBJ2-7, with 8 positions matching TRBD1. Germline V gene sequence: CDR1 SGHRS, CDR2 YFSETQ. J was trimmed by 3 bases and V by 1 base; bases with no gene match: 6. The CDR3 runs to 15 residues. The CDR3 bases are TGCGCCAGCAGCTTGCGTCCCGGACAGGGCTACGAGCAGTACTTC. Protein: CASSLRPGQGYEQYF.

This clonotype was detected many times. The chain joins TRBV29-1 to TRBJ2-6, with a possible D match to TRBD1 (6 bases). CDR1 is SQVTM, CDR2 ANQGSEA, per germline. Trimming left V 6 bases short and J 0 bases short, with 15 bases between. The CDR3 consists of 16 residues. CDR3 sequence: CSVDQGQPSGANVLTF. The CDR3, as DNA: TGCAGCGTAGACCAAGGACAGCCCTCTGGGGCCAACGTCCTGACTTTC.

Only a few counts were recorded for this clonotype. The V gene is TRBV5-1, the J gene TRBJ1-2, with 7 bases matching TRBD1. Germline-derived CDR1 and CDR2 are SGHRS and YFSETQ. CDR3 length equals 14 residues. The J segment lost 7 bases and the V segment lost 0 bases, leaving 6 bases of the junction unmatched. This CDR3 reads CASSLETGYPGYTF. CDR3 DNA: TGCGCCAGCAGCTTGGAGACAGGGTATCCTGGCTACACCTTC.

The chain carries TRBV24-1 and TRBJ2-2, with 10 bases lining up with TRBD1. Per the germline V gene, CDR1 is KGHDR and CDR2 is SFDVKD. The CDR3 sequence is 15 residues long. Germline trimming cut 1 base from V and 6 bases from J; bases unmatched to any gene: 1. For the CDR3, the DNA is TGTGCCACCAGTGATTTAGGACAGGGGGCCGGGGAGCTGTTTTTT. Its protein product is CATSDLGQGAGELFF.

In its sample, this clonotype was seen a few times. The CDR3 here is CASSPRGSPDTQYF. In DNA, the CDR3 is TGCGCCAGCAGTCCCAGAGGAAGCCCAGATACGCAGTATTTT. The gene calls are TRBV4-3 and TRBJ2-3; no reliable D call. Germline-derived CDR1 and CDR2 are LGHNA and YSLEER. V lost 6 bases to trimming and J lost 4 bases, with 14 bases between them. This CDR3 has 14 amino acids.

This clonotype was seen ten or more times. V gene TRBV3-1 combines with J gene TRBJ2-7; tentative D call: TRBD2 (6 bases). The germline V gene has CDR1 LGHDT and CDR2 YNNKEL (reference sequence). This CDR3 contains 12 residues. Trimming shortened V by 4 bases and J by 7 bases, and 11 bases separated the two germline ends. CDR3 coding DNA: TGTGCCAGCAGCCCGGGGAGGACGGAGCAGTACTTC. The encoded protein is CASSPGRTEQYF.

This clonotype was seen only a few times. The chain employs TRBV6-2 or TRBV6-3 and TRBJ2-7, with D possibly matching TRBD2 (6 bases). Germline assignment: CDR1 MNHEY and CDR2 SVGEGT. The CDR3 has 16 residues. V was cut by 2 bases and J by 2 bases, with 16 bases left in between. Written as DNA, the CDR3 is TGTGCCAGCAGTTACCTCGTTCTTACGGGAGCCTACGAGCAGTACTTC. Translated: CASSYLVLTGAYEQYF.

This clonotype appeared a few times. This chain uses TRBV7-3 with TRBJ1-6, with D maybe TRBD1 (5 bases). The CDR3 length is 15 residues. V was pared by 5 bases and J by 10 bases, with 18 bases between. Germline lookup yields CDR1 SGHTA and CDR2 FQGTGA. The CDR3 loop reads CASSRTQGGGSPLHF. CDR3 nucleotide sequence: TGTGCCAGCAGCCGAACCCAGGGAGGAGGCTCACCCCTCCACTTT. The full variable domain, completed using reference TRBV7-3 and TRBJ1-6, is GAGVSQTPSNKVTEKGKYVELRCDPISGHTALYWYRQSLGQGPEFLIYFQGTGAADDSGLPNDRFFAVRPEGSVSTLKIQRTERGDSAVYLCASSRTQGGGSPLHFGNGTRLTVT.

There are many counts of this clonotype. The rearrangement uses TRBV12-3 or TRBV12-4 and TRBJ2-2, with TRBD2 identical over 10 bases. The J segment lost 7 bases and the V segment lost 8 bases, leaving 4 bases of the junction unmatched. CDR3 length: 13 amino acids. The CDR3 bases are TGTGCCAGCGCCGGGACTAGCGACGGGGAGCTGTTTTTT. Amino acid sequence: CASAGTSDGELFF.

The CDR3 protein is CASSYSGQGAETQYF. CDR3 in DNA: TGTGCCAGCAGTTATAGTGGACAGGGGGCGGAGACCCAGTACTTC. The chain recombines TRBV6-5 with TRBJ2-5; TRBD1 matches at 11 bases. The J segment lost 5 bases and the V segment lost 3 bases, leaving 5 bases of the junction unmatched. The V gene's germline CDR1 is MNHEY and CDR2 SVGAGI. The CDR3 consists of 15 residues.

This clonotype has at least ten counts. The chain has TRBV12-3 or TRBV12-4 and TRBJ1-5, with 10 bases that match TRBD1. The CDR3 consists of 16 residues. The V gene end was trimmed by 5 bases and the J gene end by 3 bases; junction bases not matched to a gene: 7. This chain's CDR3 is CASSKGTGDFNQPQHF. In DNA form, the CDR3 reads TGTGCCAGCAGTAAGGGGACAGGGGACTTCAATCAGCCCCAGCATTTT.